This T cell receptor beta chain was obtained from a study of T cells in Graves' hyperthyroidism and ophthalmopathy. This clonotype showed up many times. TCR beta CDR3 regions were amplified from RNA. The primer set for the first-round RT-PCR of the TCR CDR3 was HTBI. TCRdb processed the multiplex PCR reads anew with MiXCR; each CDR3 protein has one entry. This sample has around 440,000 distinct CDR3 sequences, with about a sixth found just once. The CDR3 covers 13 residues. V was pared by 6 bases and J by 5 bases, with 10 bases between. Material: blood. The chain is built from TRBV12-3 or TRBV12-4 and TRBJ1-4; a weak D match, TRBD1 (5 bases). This TCR came from a woman between 18 and 29 years old with Graves' hyperthyroidism. In nucleotides, the CDR3 is TGTGCCAGCAGAGACAGTACAAATGAAAAACTGTTTTTT. Protein sequence: CASRDSTNEKLFF.